This T cell receptor beta chain was recorded in a study of blood T cell repertoires in COVID-19. In the study overall: Sources were T cells, B-cell-depleted T cells, or PBMCs; the material itself was cDNA or gDNA.

CDR1 and CDR2 from the germline V gene are SGHDT and YYEEEE. The V and J ends lost 0 bases and 6 bases respectively, with 7 bases between them. The CDR3 sequence is 14 residues long. Original methodology: Amplification of reference gene primers provided the estimated nucleated cell counts. Produced via immunoSEQ multiplex PCR; TCRdb's table is partial and in-frame only. The DNA gave D and trimming, while V, J and clone size come from that table. The sample holds about 55,000 clones, 80% to 85% seen once. The origin of this receptor is a woman aged 60-75 years with acute or convalescent COVID-19. The sample consisted of peripheral blood. J is TRBJ1-6 and V is TRBV5-6, with a weak D call TRBD1 (5 bases). This CDR3 reads CASSLGRGNSPLHF. CDR3 DNA: TGTGCCAGCAGCTTGGGTAGGGGTAATTCACCCCTCCACTTT. The full variable domain, rest sourced from reference TRBV5-6 and TRBJ1-6, is DAGVTQSPTHLIKTRGQQVTLRCSPKSGHDTVSWYQQALGQGPQFIFQYYEEEERQRGNFPDRFSGHQFPNYSSELNVNALLLGDSALYLCASSLGRGNSPLHFGNGTRLTVT.